Following are 15 T cell receptor beta chains from one sample sequenced in a study of blood T cell repertoires in COVID-19. Method: immunoSEQ multiplex PCR; TCRdb's copy keeps in-frame clones and lacks some. The repertoire holds roughly 250,000 clones, with over 65% as singletons. The material sequenced was peripheral blood. These receptors were collected from an elderly woman with acute or convalescent COVID-19.

The V gene is TRBV24-1, the J gene TRBJ1-5; possibly TRBD1 for D (6 bases). V shed 3 bases and J shed 4 bases, with 15 bases lying between them. Germline CDR1 reads KGHDR; CDR2 reads SFDVKD. The CDR3 length is 16 residues. In DNA form, the CDR3 reads TGTGCCACCAGTGATCAGCAGGTTGGACAGAATCAGCCCCAGCATTTT. This sequence encodes CATSDQQVGQNQPQHF.

The chain has TRBV28 and TRBJ1-1; weak D call: TRBD1 (5 bases). Looked up from germline, CDR1 is MDHEN and CDR2 is SYDVKM. CDR3 length equals 15 residues. Trimming pared 6 bases from V and 1 base from J, leaving 15 bases between. DNA of the CDR3: TGTGCCAGCAGGAGAACACCACAGGCGAACACTGAAGCTTTCTTT. Translation gives CASRRTPQANTEAFF. Filled out from reference TRBV28 and TRBJ1-1, the complete variable domain reads DVKVTQSSRYLVKRTGEKVFLECVQDMDHENMFWYRQDPGLGLRLIYFSYDVKMKEKGDIPEGYSVSREKKERFSLILESASTNQTSMYLCASRRTPQANTEAFFGQGTRLTVV.

The chain carries TRBV5-5 and TRBJ2-2; D unclear. The CDR3 is 16 amino acids. Germline V gene data show CDR1 as SGHKS and CDR2 as YYEKEE (reference sequence). The V end lost 4 bases, the J end lost 4 bases, and 17 bases lay between the germline ends. The CDR3 DNA reads TGTGCCAGCAGCGCCTCCCCGGGTGCCTCCACCGGGGAGCTGTTTTTT. Residues: CASSASPGASTGELFF.

This clone has just a few counts. This sequence joins TRBV4-1 and TRBJ2-3; D remains ambiguous. Trimming stripped 2 bases from V and 8 bases from J, with 8 bases between. The germline V gene has CDR1 MGHRA and CDR2 YSYEKL. The CDR3 is 12 residues long. The chain's CDR3 is CASSQPRSTQYF. For the CDR3, the DNA is TGCGCCAGCAGCCAACCTAGGAGTACGCAGTATTTT.

This clone showed up just a few times. The chain combines TRBV4-2 with TRBJ2-1; TRBD1 agrees at 7 bases. This CDR3 has 16 amino acids. CDR1 is LGHNA and CDR2 is YNFKEQ in the germline V gene. V lost 1 base, J lost 3 bases, and 6 bases stayed unmatched. The CDR3 DNA sequence: TGTGCCAGCAGCCAAGCAGCCGGGACAGACTACAATGAGCAGTTCTTC. The encoded protein is CASSQAAGTDYNEQFF.

The chain couples TRBV5-4 to TRBJ2-3; 8 bases line up with TRBD2. Germline CDR1 reads SGHNT; CDR2 reads YYREEE (reference sequence). V lost 4 bases to trimming and J lost 0 bases; unmatched junction nucleotides: 16. The CDR3 length is 19 residues. As DNA, the CDR3 is TGTGCCAGCAGCCCACCTCAGCGGGGGTCGGCCGGAAGCACAGATACGCAGTATTTT. This gives the protein CASSPPQRGSAGSTDTQYF. Based on the CDR3 plus reference TRBV5-4 and TRBJ2-3, the full variable domain is ETGVTQSPTHLIKTRGQQVTLRCSSQSGHNTVSWYQQALGQGPQFIFQYYREEENGRGNFPPRFSGLQFPNYSSELNVNALELDDSALYLCASSPPQRGSAGSTDTQYFGPGTRLTVL.

The count of this clone is one. V is TRBV4-3 and J is TRBJ2-1; possibly TRBD2 for D (6 bases). The CDR3 has 15 residues. Trimming took 0 bases from V and 9 from J, leaving 15 bases between them. Germline values: CDR1 LGHNA, CDR2 YSLEER. The CDR3 nucleotides are TGCGCCAGCAGCCAAGATCAACTAGCTTCGGCTGAGCAGTTCTTC. Its translation is CASSQDQLASAEQFF.

The chain is built from TRBV2 and TRBJ2-7; TRBD1 agrees at 7 bases. This CDR3 comprises 13 residues. V shed 4 bases, J shed 8 bases, and the junction held 8 bases outside the gene matches. CDR1 SNHLY and CDR2 FYNNEI come from the germline V gene. CDR3 bases: TGTGCCAGCAGTGGACAGGGTTTGAGGAAGCAGTACTTC. It yields the protein CASSGQGLRKQYF.

This clone was observed a few times. This chain uses TRBV5-5 with TRBJ2-5; maybe TRBD2 (6 bases). The V end was cut by 3 bases, the J end by 5 bases, with 8 bases between. The CDR3 is 12 amino acids. Germline CDR1 SGHKS, CDR2 YYEKEE (reference sequence). CDR3 DNA: TGTGCCAGCAGCTGGGGGGATGAGACCCAGTACTTC. It codes for CASSWGDETQYF.

The chain combines TRBV11-2 with TRBJ2-1; 11 bases match TRBD2. Germline trimming cut 7 bases from V and 9 bases from J; bases unmatched to any gene: 11. CDR1 is SGHAT and CDR2 is FQNNGV in the germline V gene. This CDR3 is built from 15 residues. The CDR3 sequence: CASTLIAGGPSEQFF. The CDR3 DNA follows: TGTGCCAGCACCCTTATAGCGGGAGGGCCGAGTGAGCAGTTCTTC.

V usage is TRBV7-9 and J usage is TRBJ2-5; 8 bases match TRBD1. J gave up 4 bases and V 7 bases, and 8 bases lay outside the gene matches. The CDR3 runs 14 residues. CDR1 is SEHNR and CDR2 is FQNEAQ in the germline V gene (reference sequence). CDR3 sequence (DNA): TGTGCCAGCATTAGACAGGGGTTCGTAGAGACCCAGTACTTC. This sequence encodes CASIRQGFVETQYF.

The chain joins TRBV7-7 to TRBJ2-2, with 10 bases aligning to TRBD2. The V gene's germline CDR1 is SSHAT and CDR2 FNYEAQ (reference sequence). This CDR3 has 16 amino acids. Trimming took 1 base from V and 5 from J; bases not matched to a gene: 4. CDR3 loop: CASSLEAGGRTGELFF. The CDR3 DNA reads TGTGCCAGCAGCTTAGAAGCGGGGGGGCGTACCGGGGAGCTGTTTTTT.

The genes are TRBV19 and TRBJ1-5; TRBD1 agrees at 7 bases. The CDR3 sequence is 18 residues long. In germline, CDR1 is LNHDA, CDR2 SQIVND (reference sequence). The trim removed 7 bases at V and 0 bases at J, leaving 15 bases unmatched. The CDR3 DNA follows: TGTGCCAGTATCCATAAGACAGGGCAGCCTTATAGCAATCAGCCCCAGCATTTT. Protein product: CASIHKTGQPYSNQPQHF. Based on the CDR3 plus reference TRBV19 and TRBJ1-5, the full variable domain is DGGITQSPKYLFRKEGQNVTLSCEQNLNHDAMYWYRQDPGQGLRLIYYSQIVNDFQKGDIAEGYSVSREKKESFPLTVTSAQKNPTAFYLCASIHKTGQPYSNQPQHFGDGTRLSIL.

Many counts were recorded for this clone. The chain employs TRBV6-5 and TRBJ1-2; 11 bases line up with TRBD1. Germline V CDR1 and CDR2: MNHEY, SVGAGI. V dropped 2 bases and J dropped 5; count of bases not matched to a gene: 7. The CDR3 spans 16 residues. The chain's CDR3 is CASSYSRTGGFYGYTF. The CDR3 bases are TGTGCCAGCAGTTACAGCCGGACAGGGGGCTTTTATGGCTACACCTTC.

The chain uses TRBV10-1 and TRBJ2-1; the D gene is possibly TRBD1 (6 bases). The CDR3 extends over 14 amino acids. The V gene lost 3 bases and the J gene lost 7 bases, with 13 bases spanning the gap. Germline V gene lookup returns CDR1 WNHNN and CDR2 SYGVQD (reference sequence). CDR3 coding DNA: TGCGCCAGCAGTGACATACAGGGTGGGAATGAGCAGTTCTTC. It codes for CASSDIQGGNEQFF.